This T cell receptor beta chain was captured in a study of T cells in narcolepsy. Worth noting for this clone: As yet, its antigen is unknown.

Some clones are missing from TCRdb's copy, which holds only in-frame ones; the method was immunoSEQ multiplex PCR. The table includes over 40,000 clones, approximately 88% detected once. Study results and caveats: Blood of same and different patients, but not healthy controls, reportedly held recurring autoreactive clonotypes. In some patient and control memory CD4+ samples, autoreactive clones were absent.

The germline V gene has CDR1 SGHNT and CDR2 YYREEE (reference sequence). The ends were cut back, 1 base at V and 2 bases at J, with 7 bases in the middle. This CDR3 has 13 amino acids. The receptor's source is a human donor with narcolepsy. This chain connects TRBV5-4 to TRBJ2-7, with a possible D match to TRBD2 (5 bases). Sequenced material: CD45RA- memory CD4+ T cells from PBMCs. CDR3 bases: TGTGCCAGCAGCTTGCCGGGAACCTACGAGCAGTACTTC. Its protein is CASSLPGTYEQYF. Filled out from reference TRBV5-4 and TRBJ2-7, the complete variable domain reads ETGVTQSPTHLIKTRGQQVTLRCSSQSGHNTVSWYQQALGQGPQFIFQYYREEENGRGNFPPRFSGLQFPNYSSELNVNALELDDSALYLCASSLPGTYEQYFGPGTRLTVT.